Described below is a single T cell receptor (beta chain) sequence and its context. Its antigen remains unknown. This entry comes from a study of OX40 agonist ivuxolimab in advanced cancers. Across the study: Males comprised 75% to 90% of the group, whose mean age was about 60 years (range roughly 20 to 85).

The study's findings and limits: Clonal expansion from baseline to week 6 occurred in both CD4+ and CD8+ T cells.

TCRdb's copy holds only in-frame clones and misses some; the assay was immunoSEQ multiplex PCR. This table holds around 19,000 clones, about 90% found once. CDR3 length equals 15 residues. Germline V gene data show CDR1 as SGHRS and CDR2 as YFSETQ. V was shortened by 4 bases and J by 3 bases, with 17 bases between the two germline ends. This chain connects TRBV5-1 to TRBJ2-7; D assignment may be TRBD1 or TRBD2 (6 bases each). Specimen: CD4+ or CD8+ T cells sorted from blood, collected in a trial of the OX40 agonist ivuxolimab. The source is an adult with an advanced solid tumor such as melanoma, head and neck, liver or kidney cancer. The DNA for the CDR3 is TGCGCCAGCAGCCTATGGTGGGGGGCAGGCTACGAGCAGTACTTC. Encoded protein: CASSLWWGAGYEQYF.